This is a list of T cell receptor beta chains from one sample in a study of CD8 T cells in Susac syndrome. One entry per CDR3 protein, called by TCRdb with MiXCR from the immunoSEQ multiplex PCR reads. The data hold about 300,000 distinct CDR3 sequences, with about 88% observed a single time. Material for sequencing was CD8+ T cells from PBMCs. These receptors all stem from a human donor with multiple sclerosis. Each CDR3 is given with its conserved first and last residue. Each record gives: J gene, clone size, D gene, V gene, CDR3 protein, CDR3 DNA. The D gene is left open where the match is weak. Size is stated for part of the rows, as once, few or many counts, or as a class when the clone is expanded.

j_gene: TRBJ1-2
abundance: NA
d_gene: NA
v_gene: TRBV4-2
CDR3aa: CASSQPGVTNANYGYTF
CDR3nt: TGTGCCAGCAGTCAACCGGGAGTAACCAACGCTAACTATGGCTACACCTTC

j_gene: TRBJ2-7
abundance: NA
d_gene: NA
v_gene: TRBV27
CDR3aa: CAIAPGLGDYEQYF
CDR3nt: TGTGCCATCGCACCGGGACTGGGAGACTACGAGCAGTACTTC

j_gene: TRBJ1-4
abundance: NA
d_gene: TRBD1
v_gene: TRBV7-9
CDR3aa: CASSTNRGATNEKLFF
CDR3nt: TGTGCCAGCAGCACCAACAGGGGGGCAACTAATGAAAAACTGTTTTTT

j_gene: TRBJ1-2
abundance: NA
d_gene: NA
v_gene: TRBV27
CDR3aa: CASSLSQGNYGYTF
CDR3nt: TGTGCCAGCAGTTTATCGCAAGGGAACTATGGCTACACCTTC

j_gene: TRBJ2-7
abundance: NA
d_gene: NA
v_gene: TRBV7-9
CDR3aa: CASSGGGRAPGEQYF
CDR3nt: TGTGCCAGCAGCGGGGGCGGCAGGGCCCCGGGCGAGCAGTACTTC

j_gene: TRBJ1-2
abundance: NA
d_gene: TRBD1
v_gene: TRBV7-2
CDR3aa: CASSFRTGGIYGYTF
CDR3nt: TGTGCCAGCAGCTTCCGGACAGGAGGGATCTATGGCTACACCTTC

j_gene: TRBJ2-3
abundance: NA
d_gene: TRBD2
v_gene: TRBV7-3
CDR3aa: CASSPLAGGTDTQYF
CDR3nt: TGTGCCAGCAGTCCGCTAGCGGGAGGAACAGATACGCAGTATTTT

j_gene: TRBJ2-3
abundance: NA
d_gene: TRBD2
v_gene: TRBV19
CDR3aa: CASSSITGLADSDTQYF
CDR3nt: TGTGCCAGTAGCTCAATTACGGGACTAGCGGATTCAGATACGCAGTATTTT

j_gene: TRBJ2-3
abundance: once
d_gene: TRBD2
v_gene: TRBV28
CDR3aa: CASSQLAASTDTQYF
CDR3nt: TGTGCCAGCAGTCAACTAGCGGCCAGCACAGATACGCAGTATTTT

j_gene: TRBJ2-1
abundance: NA
d_gene: NA
v_gene: TRBV24-1
CDR3aa: CATSDLRRYNEQFF
CDR3nt: TGTGCCACCAGTGATTTGAGACGTTACAATGAGCAGTTCTTC

j_gene: TRBJ2-3
abundance: NA
d_gene: NA
v_gene: TRBV12-3/TRBV12-4
CDR3aa: CASSFPSTDTQYF
CDR3nt: TGTGCCAGCAGTTTCCCCAGCACAGATACGCAGTATTTT

j_gene: TRBJ2-7
abundance: NA
d_gene: TRBD2
v_gene: TRBV4-2
CDR3aa: CASSQVETSGSIYEQYF
CDR3nt: TGTGCCAGCAGCCAAGTCGAGACTAGCGGGAGTATCTACGAGCAGTACTTC

j_gene: TRBJ2-7
abundance: NA
d_gene: TRBD2
v_gene: TRBV28
CDR3aa: CASSPPLGGGSEQYF
CDR3nt: TGTGCCAGCAGTCCGCCCTTGGGCGGGGGGTCCGAGCAGTACTTC

j_gene: TRBJ2-1
abundance: NA
d_gene: NA
v_gene: TRBV30
CDR3aa: CAWSGFSSNEQFF
CDR3nt: TGTGCCTGGTCCGGGTTTAGCTCCAATGAGCAGTTCTTC

j_gene: TRBJ1-4
abundance: NA
d_gene: NA
v_gene: TRBV4-3
CDR3aa: CASTQRLGSGGKLFF
CDR3nt: TGCGCCAGCACCCAGAGGCTCGGGTCTGGTGGAAAACTGTTTTTT

j_gene: TRBJ2-7
abundance: NA
d_gene: NA
v_gene: TRBV28
CDR3aa: CASSDGEQYF
CDR3nt: TGTGCCAGCAGCGACGGCGAGCAGTACTTC

j_gene: TRBJ1-1
abundance: NA
d_gene: NA
v_gene: TRBV25-1
CDR3aa: CASSDVQAFF
CDR3nt: TGTGCCAGCAGTGACGTTCAGGCTTTCTTT

j_gene: TRBJ2-7
abundance: NA
d_gene: NA
v_gene: TRBV20-1
CDR3aa: CSARAPASYEQYF
CDR3nt: TGCAGTGCTAGGGCCCCCGCCTCCTACGAGCAGTACTTC

j_gene: TRBJ2-7
abundance: NA
d_gene: TRBD1
v_gene: TRBV20-1
CDR3aa: CSAPGQGPKYEQYF
CDR3nt: TGCAGTGCTCCCGGACAGGGCCCTAAATACGAGCAGTACTTC

j_gene: TRBJ2-1
abundance: NA
d_gene: NA
v_gene: TRBV29-1
CDR3aa: CSVGQYNEQFF
CDR3nt: TGCAGCGTCGGACAGTACAATGAGCAGTTCTTC

j_gene: TRBJ2-3
abundance: NA
d_gene: TRBD2
v_gene: TRBV20-1
CDR3aa: CSARTSGRLGTDTQYF
CDR3nt: TGCAGTGCCCGGACTAGCGGGAGGTTGGGCACAGATACGCAGTATTTT

j_gene: TRBJ2-7
abundance: NA
d_gene: NA
v_gene: TRBV5-1
CDR3aa: CASSLHVPYEQYF
CDR3nt: TGCGCCAGCAGCTTGCATGTTCCCTACGAGCAGTACTTC

j_gene: TRBJ2-5
abundance: NA
d_gene: NA
v_gene: TRBV7-7
CDR3aa: CASSLASSLQETQYF
CDR3nt: TGTGCTAGCAGCTTAGCGTCCAGTTTGCAAGAGACCCAGTACTTC

j_gene: TRBJ1-2
abundance: NA
d_gene: TRBD1
v_gene: TRBV20-1
CDR3aa: CSALDRDRGPNYGYTF
CDR3nt: TGCAGTGCCCTGGACCGGGACAGGGGGCCGAACTATGGCTACACCTTC

j_gene: TRBJ2-2
abundance: NA
d_gene: NA
v_gene: TRBV27
CDR3aa: CASSLLSPAGDSNTGELFF
CDR3nt: TGTGCCAGCAGTTTATTATCCCCAGCAGGGGATTCGAACACCGGGGAGCTGTTTTTT

j_gene: TRBJ2-3
abundance: NA
d_gene: TRBD2
v_gene: TRBV12-3/TRBV12-4
CDR3aa: CASSRPDLGLARTDTQYF
CDR3nt: TGTGCCAGCAGTCGGCCTGACCTGGGACTAGCCCGCACAGATACGCAGTATTTT

j_gene: TRBJ1-6
abundance: NA
d_gene: NA
v_gene: TRBV12-3/TRBV12-4
CDR3aa: CASSLDGSGGHNSPLHF
CDR3nt: TGTGCCAGCAGTTTAGATGGGTCAGGCGGTCATAATTCACCCCTCCACTTT

j_gene: TRBJ2-1
abundance: NA
d_gene: NA
v_gene: TRBV19
CDR3aa: CASTLLGGASYNEQFF
CDR3nt: TGTGCCAGTACCCTTCTGGGGGGAGCTTCCTACAATGAGCAGTTCTTC

j_gene: TRBJ2-3
abundance: NA
d_gene: NA
v_gene: TRBV27
CDR3aa: CASSLRGDTQYF
CDR3nt: TGTGCCAGCAGTTTAAGGGGAGATACGCAGTATTTT

j_gene: TRBJ2-1
abundance: few
d_gene: TRBD2
v_gene: TRBV6-1
CDR3aa: CASSPGTSDYNEQFF
CDR3nt: TGTGCCAGCAGCCCCGGGACTAGCGACTACAATGAGCAGTTCTTC

j_gene: TRBJ2-2
abundance: NA
d_gene: NA
v_gene: TRBV6-4
CDR3aa: CASSDSHMGGTGELFF
CDR3nt: TGTGCCAGCAGTGACTCCCACATGGGGGGCACCGGGGAGCTGTTTTTT

j_gene: TRBJ2-3
abundance: NA
d_gene: TRBD2
v_gene: TRBV29-1
CDR3aa: CSVDSGLAGGHRLGNTQYF
CDR3nt: TGCAGCGTTGATTCTGGCCTAGCGGGAGGGCACCGCCTAGGTAATACGCAGTATTTT

j_gene: TRBJ1-3
abundance: NA
d_gene: NA
v_gene: TRBV11-2
CDR3aa: CASSSLQGFNTIYF
CDR3nt: TGTGCCAGCAGTTCCCTACAGGGTTTCAACACCATATATTTT